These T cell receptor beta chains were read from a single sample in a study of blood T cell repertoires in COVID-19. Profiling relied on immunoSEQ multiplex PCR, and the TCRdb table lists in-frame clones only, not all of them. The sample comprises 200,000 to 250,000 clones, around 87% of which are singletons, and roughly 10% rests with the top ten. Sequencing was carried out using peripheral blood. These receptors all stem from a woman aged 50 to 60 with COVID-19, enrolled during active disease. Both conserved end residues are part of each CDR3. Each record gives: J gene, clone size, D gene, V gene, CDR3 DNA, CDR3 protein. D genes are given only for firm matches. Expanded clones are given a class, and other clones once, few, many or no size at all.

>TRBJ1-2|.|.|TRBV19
TGTGCCAGTAGTATCGGGTCAGTTAACTATGGCTACACCTTC
CASSIGSVNYGYTF
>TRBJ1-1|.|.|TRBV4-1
TGCGCCAGCAGCCATCAGGGGAGGGACACTGAAGCTTTCTTT
CASSHQGRDTEAFF
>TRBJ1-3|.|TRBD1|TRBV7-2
TGTGCCACCCGGGACAGATCCTCTGGAAACACCATATATTTT
CATRDRSSGNTIYF
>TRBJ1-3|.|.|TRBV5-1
TGCGCCAGCAGCTTGGAAAGGGGAGGAGACACCATATATTTT
CASSLERGGDTIYF
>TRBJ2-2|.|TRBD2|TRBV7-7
TGTGCCAGCAGCTTATCGAGCGGGGCGGGCGGGGAGCTGTTTTTT
CASSLSSGAGGELFF
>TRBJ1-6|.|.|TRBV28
TGTGCCAGCAGTTTTCCAGGGAATAATTCACCCCTCCACTTT
CASSFPGNNSPLHF
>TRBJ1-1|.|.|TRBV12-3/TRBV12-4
TGTGCCAGCAGTCCTCAGATAAACACTGAAGCTTTCTTT
CASSPQINTEAFF
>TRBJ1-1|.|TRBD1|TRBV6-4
TGTGCCTCGGTTAGGGCAGTAAGTAAGGGACAGCCGAACACTGAAGCTTTCTTT
CASVRAVSKGQPNTEAFF
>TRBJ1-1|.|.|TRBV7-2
TGTGCCAGCAGCTTATTAGGGGGTGGAACTGAAGCTTTCTTT
CASSLLGGGTEAFF
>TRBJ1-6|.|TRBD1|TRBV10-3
TGTGCCATAGGGGGACAGGGATTAGAATCACCCCTCCACTTT
CAIGGQGLESPLHF
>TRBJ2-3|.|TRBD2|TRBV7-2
TGTGCCAGCAGCTTTCAGGCGGGCGGGGGGAGCACAGATACGCAGTATTTT
CASSFQAGGGSTDTQYF
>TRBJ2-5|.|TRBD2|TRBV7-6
TGTGCCAGCAGCTTAGTTAGTAGCGGGGAAGAGACCCAGTACTTC
CASSLVSSGEETQYF
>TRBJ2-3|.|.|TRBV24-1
TGTGCCACCAGTGATCCCGCCGGGACAAACGGGTATTTT
CATSDPAGTNGYF
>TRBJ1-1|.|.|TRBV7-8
TGTGCCAGCAGCTTGGAGGGGTTAACTGAAGCTTTCTTT
CASSLEGLTEAFF
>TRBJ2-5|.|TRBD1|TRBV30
TGTGCCTGGAGACTCGGGACAGTCCGTGAGACCCAGTACTTC
CAWRLGTVRETQYF
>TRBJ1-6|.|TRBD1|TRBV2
TGTGCCAGCAGGGGGACAGGGGGTACCCTCCACTTT
CASRGTGGTLHF
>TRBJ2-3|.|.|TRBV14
TGTGCCAGCAGCCTTATTACAGATACGCAGTATTTT
CASSLITDTQYF
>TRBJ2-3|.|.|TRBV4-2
TGTGCCAGCAGCCAAGAGAGAGTGCGACGGGAAGATACGCAGTATTTT
CASSQERVRREDTQYF
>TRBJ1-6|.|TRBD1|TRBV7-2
TGTGCCAGCAGCTCAGGGGGTCGCAATTCACCCCTCCACTTT
CASSSGGRNSPLHF
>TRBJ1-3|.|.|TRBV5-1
TGCGCCAGCAGCCCAACTATTAGCTCTGGAAACACCATATATTTT
CASSPTISSGNTIYF
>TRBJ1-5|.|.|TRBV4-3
TGCGCCAGCAGCCAAGTCCCAGGACAGCCCCAGCATTTT
CASSQVPGQPQHF
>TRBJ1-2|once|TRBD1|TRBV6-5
TGTGCCAGCAGGAAGAGAGGAGGGACAGTGGGCGGCTACACCTTC
CASRKRGGTVGGYTF
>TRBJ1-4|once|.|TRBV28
TGTGCCACTTTTTCCGCACGGAAACTGTTTTTT
CATFSARKLFF
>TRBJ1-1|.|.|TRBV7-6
TGTGCCAGCAGTACCCTTTCCACTCTATACAGTGAAGCTTTCTTT
CASSTLSTLYSEAFF
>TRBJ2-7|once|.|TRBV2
TGTGCCAGCAGCCGGGACATCGCCTACGAGCAGTACTTC
CASSRDIAYEQYF
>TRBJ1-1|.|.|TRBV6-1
TGTGCCAGCAGTGACAGGGCTGCCGGCACTGAAGCTTTCTTT
CASSDRAAGTEAFF
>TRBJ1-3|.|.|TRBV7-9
TGTGCCAGCAGCTTAGCGAGTCCGGGGTTAGGAAACACCATATATTTT
CASSLASPGLGNTIYF